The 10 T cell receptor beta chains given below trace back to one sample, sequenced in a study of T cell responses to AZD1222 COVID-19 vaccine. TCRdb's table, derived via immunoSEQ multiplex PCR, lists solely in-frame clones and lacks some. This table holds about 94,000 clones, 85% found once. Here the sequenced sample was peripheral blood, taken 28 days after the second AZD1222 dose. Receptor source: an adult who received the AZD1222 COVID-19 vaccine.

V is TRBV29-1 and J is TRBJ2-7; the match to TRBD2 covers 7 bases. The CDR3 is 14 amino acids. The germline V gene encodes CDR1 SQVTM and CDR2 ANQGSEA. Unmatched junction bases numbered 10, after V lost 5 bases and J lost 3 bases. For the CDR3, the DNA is TGCAGCGTTTGGCGGACTAGTATTTTCTACGAGCAGTACTTC. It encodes CSVWRTSIFYEQYF.

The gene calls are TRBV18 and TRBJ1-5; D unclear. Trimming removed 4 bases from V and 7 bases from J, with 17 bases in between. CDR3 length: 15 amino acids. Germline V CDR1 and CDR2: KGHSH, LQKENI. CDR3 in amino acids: CASSLTTANNQPQHF. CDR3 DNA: TGTGCCAGCTCACTTACCACGGCCAACAACCAGCCCCAGCATTTT.

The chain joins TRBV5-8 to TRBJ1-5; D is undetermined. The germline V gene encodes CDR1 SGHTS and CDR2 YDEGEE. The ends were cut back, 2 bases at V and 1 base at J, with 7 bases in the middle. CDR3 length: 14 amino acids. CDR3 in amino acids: CASSLWRSNQPQHF. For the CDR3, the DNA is TGTGCCAGCAGCTTATGGAGGAGCAATCAGCCCCAGCATTTT.

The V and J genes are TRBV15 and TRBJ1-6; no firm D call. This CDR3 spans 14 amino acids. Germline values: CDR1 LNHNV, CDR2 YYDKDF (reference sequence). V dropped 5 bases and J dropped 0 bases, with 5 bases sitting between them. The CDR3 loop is CATSGSSYNSPLHF. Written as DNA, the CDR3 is TGTGCCACCAGCGGGAGCTCCTATAATTCACCCCTCCACTTT.

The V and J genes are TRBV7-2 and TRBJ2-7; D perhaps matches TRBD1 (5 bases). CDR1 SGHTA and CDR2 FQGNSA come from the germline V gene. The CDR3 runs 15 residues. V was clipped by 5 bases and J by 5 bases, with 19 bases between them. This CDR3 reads CASSLPFTGRDEQYF. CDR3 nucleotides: TGTGCCAGCAGCCTTCCCTTCACAGGCAGGGACGAGCAGTACTTC.

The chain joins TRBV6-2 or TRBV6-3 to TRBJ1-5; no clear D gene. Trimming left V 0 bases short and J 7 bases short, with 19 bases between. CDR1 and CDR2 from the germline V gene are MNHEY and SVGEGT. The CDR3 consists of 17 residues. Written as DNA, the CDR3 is TGTGCCAGCAGTTACTCGAATTTCGGGGAGGCCGGACAGCCCCAGCATTTT. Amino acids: CASSYSNFGEAGQPQHF.

The CDR3 sequence is CASSLAKDSEQYF. The CDR3 DNA is TGTGCCAGCTCACTTGCTAAGGATTCAGAGCAGTACTTC. The chain joins TRBV18 to TRBJ2-7; D unresolved. CDR3 length equals 13 residues. The germline V gene has CDR1 KGHSH and CDR2 LQKENI. The V end was cut by 4 bases, the J end by 7 bases, with 14 bases between.

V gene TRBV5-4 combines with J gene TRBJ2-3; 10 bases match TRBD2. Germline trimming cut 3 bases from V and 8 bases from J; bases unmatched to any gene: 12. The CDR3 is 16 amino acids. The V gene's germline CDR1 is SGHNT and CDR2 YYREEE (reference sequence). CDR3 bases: TGTGCCAGCAGCTCGGATAGCGGGGGGCGCCCGGGTACGCAGTATTTT. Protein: CASSSDSGGRPGTQYF.

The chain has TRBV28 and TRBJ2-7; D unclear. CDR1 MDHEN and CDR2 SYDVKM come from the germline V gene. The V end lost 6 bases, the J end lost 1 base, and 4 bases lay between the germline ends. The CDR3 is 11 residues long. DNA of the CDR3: TGTGCCAGCAGCTCGTCCTACGAGCAGTACTTC. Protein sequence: CASSSSYEQYF.

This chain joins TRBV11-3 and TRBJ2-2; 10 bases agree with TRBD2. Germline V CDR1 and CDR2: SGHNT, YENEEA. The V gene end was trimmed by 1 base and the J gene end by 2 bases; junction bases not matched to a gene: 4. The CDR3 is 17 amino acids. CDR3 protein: CASSLAGLAYNTGELFF. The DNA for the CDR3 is TGTGCCAGCAGCTTAGCGGGACTAGCGTATAACACCGGGGAGCTGTTTTTT.